A selection of T cell receptor beta chains follows, all from one sample in a study of blood T cell repertoires in COVID-19. Data came from immunoSEQ multiplex PCR; TCRdb stores just in-frame clones and leaves some out. The repertoire holds 160,000 or so clones, roughly 80% seen once, with approximately 8% in the top ten. Sequencing was carried out using PBMCs or T cells enriched from blood (not recorded which). The receptors were gathered from a woman in her 50s who had recovered from COVID-19. CDR3s include the opening cysteine and the closing phenylalanine or tryptophan. Each record gives: J gene, CDR3 length, V gene, clone size, D gene, CDR3 DNA, CDR3 protein. D genes are given only for firm matches. A row's size may be missing; if present it is once, few, many or a size class.

TRBJ2-1 | 20 | TRBV9 | - | TRBD2 | TGTGCCAGCAGCGTAGCCTTCCTAGCGGGGGGTCGAAGCTCCTACAATGAGCAGTTCTTC | CASSVAFLAGGRSSYNEQFF
TRBJ2-1 | 15 | TRBV6-5 | - | - | TGTGCCAGCAGCAAAGAGGTCGCCAGCTACAATGAGCAGTTCTTC | CASSKEVASYNEQFF
TRBJ2-7 | 16 | TRBV3-1/TRBV3-2 | - | TRBD2 | TGTGCCAGCAGCCAAGATCAGCGGGAGGTGGTCTACGAGCAGTACTTC | CASSQDQREVVYEQYF
TRBJ2-1 | 14 | TRBV29-1 | - | TRBD2 | TGCAGCGTTGATCTTAGCGGGAGATTTAATGAGCAGTTCTTC | CSVDLSGRFNEQFF
TRBJ1-1 | 13 | TRBV19 | - | - | TGTGCCAGTAGTACAGGGTTGAACACTGAAGCTTTCTTT | CASSTGLNTEAFF
TRBJ1-5 | 15 | TRBV18 | - | TRBD1 | TGTGCCAGCTCACCCGGGACAGGGCCTCAAATGTCCCAGCATTTT | CASSPGTGPQMSQHF
TRBJ2-3 | 13 | TRBV19 | - | - | TGTGCCAGTAAGGGGGTAGGCACAGATACGCAGTATTTT | CASKGVGTDTQYF
TRBJ1-5 | 13 | TRBV19 | - | - | TGTGCCAGCGAGGGGGGGTCGAGGCAGCCCCAGCATTTT | CASEGGSRQPQHF
TRBJ2-5 | 18 | TRBV5-8 | - | - | TGTGCCAGCAGCTTGGGTCTGGGGAAGACAGTTTTGGGCGAGACCCAGTACTTC | CASSLGLGKTVLGETQYF
TRBJ2-3 | 17 | TRBV7-9 | - | TRBD2 | TGTGCCAGCAGCCCAACGAATGCGGGGGGCCTCTCAGATACGCAGTATTTT | CASSPTNAGGLSDTQYF
TRBJ1-4 | 12 | TRBV2 | - | TRBD1 | TGTGCCACCGGACAGGGTGGTGAAAAACTGTTTTTT | CATGQGGEKLFF
TRBJ1-1 | 13 | TRBV29-1 | - | TRBD1 | TGCAGCGTTAGGCAGGGGGTTACCACTGAAGCTTTCTTT | CSVRQGVTTEAFF
TRBJ2-7 | 16 | TRBV19 | - | - | TGTGCCAGTAGTATCGGGGGTTCCTTTGTGTCCTACGAGCAGTACTTC | CASSIGGSFVSYEQYF
TRBJ2-3 | 15 | TRBV2 | - | TRBD1 | TGTGCCAGCAGTGGACAGGGCCATCCCACAGATACGCAGTATTTT | CASSGQGHPTDTQYF
TRBJ2-1 | 13 | TRBV5-1 | many | - | TGCGCCAGCAGCTTGAGCACCAACAATGAGCAGTTCTTC | CASSLSTNNEQFF
TRBJ1-2 | 15 | TRBV5-4 | - | - | TGTGCCAGCAGACCCGACAGCCTGAATGGATATGGCTACACCTTC | CASRPDSLNGYGYTF
TRBJ1-2 | 11 | TRBV20-1 | few | - | TGCAGTGCTCTACAGGGCTATGGCTACACCTTC | CSALQGYGYTF
TRBJ1-6 | 12 | TRBV7-9 | - | - | TGTGCCAGCAGCTCGGGTTTTTCACCCCTCCACTTT | CASSSGFSPLHF
TRBJ2-3 | 15 | TRBV19 | - | TRBD2 | TGTGCCAGTAAGGAGCGGGACCCCTCAAAGTATACGCAGTATTTT | CASKERDPSKYTQYF
TRBJ1-1 | 14 | TRBV18 | - | - | TGTGCCAGCTCACCGTCAGGGGAGGGCACTGAAGCTTTCTTT | CASSPSGEGTEAFF
TRBJ2-6 | 17 | TRBV6-6 | - | TRBD1 | TGTGCCAGCAGCCGACAGGGGATCCTCTCTGGGGCCAACGTCCTGACTTTC | CASSRQGILSGANVLTF
TRBJ2-2 | 15 | TRBV7-3 | few | - | TGTGCCAGCAGCTTAATTTCTCGGGGCACCGGGGAGCTGTTTTTT | CASSLISRGTGELFF
TRBJ1-6 | 14 | TRBV6-5 | once | - | TGTGCCAGCAGTTACTCGGGCAGTAATTCACCCCTCCACTTT | CASSYSGSNSPLHF